The rows below give T cell receptor beta chains drawn from one sample of a study of blood T cell repertoires in COVID-19. Sequenced by immunoSEQ multiplex PCR; TCRdb stores in-frame clones only, minus some. The sample yields about 230,000 clones, roughly 90% seen once. The material sequenced was PBMCs or T cells enriched from blood (not recorded which). The receptor source for this set is a woman in her thirties with acute COVID-19. CDR3s include the opening cysteine and the closing phenylalanine or tryptophan. A D gene is named only where the DNA matches it firmly. Clone size is stated in some rows and not others, as once, few, many or a class when expanded.

abundance | j_gene | d_gene | v_gene | len | CDR3aa | CDR3nt
NA | TRBJ1-2 | NA | TRBV24-1 | 14 | CATSPRQLPYGYTF | TGTGCCACCAGCCCACGACAGTTGCCATATGGCTACACCTTC
NA | TRBJ2-2 | NA | TRBV6-1 | 14 | CASSEAIRTGELFF | TGTGCCAGCAGTGAAGCAATCCGGACCGGGGAGCTGTTTTTT
NA | TRBJ1-1 | NA | TRBV21-1 | 16 | CASRKNGAPMNTEAFF | TGTGCCAGCCGAAAAAATGGGGCACCCATGAACACTGAAGCTTTCTTT
NA | TRBJ1-5 | NA | TRBV9 | 14 | CASSSGSGNQPQHF | TGTGCCAGCAGCTCAGGGTCGGGCAATCAGCCCCAGCATTTT
few | TRBJ1-3 | TRBD1 | TRBV7-2 | 18 | CASSLAPGTGLAGNTIYF | TGTGCCAGCAGCTTAGCGCCCGGGACAGGGTTAGCCGGAAACACCATATATTTT
NA | TRBJ1-2 | TRBD1 | TRBV5-1 | 17 | CASSRYGTGAVDYGYTF | TGCGCCAGCAGCCGTTACGGGACAGGGGCCGTGGACTATGGCTACACCTTC
NA | TRBJ1-6 | NA | TRBV9 | 13 | CASSVDVAGPLHF | TGTGCCAGCAGCGTGGATGTAGCTGGACCCCTCCACTTT
few | TRBJ1-4 | TRBD1 | TRBV9 | 15 | CASSVGGQGGEKLFF | TGTGCCAGCAGCGTAGGTGGACAGGGGGGTGAAAAACTGTTTTTT
NA | TRBJ2-1 | TRBD2 | TRBV9 | 13 | CASSVVSGGEQFF | TGTGCCAGCAGCGTAGTCAGCGGGGGGGAGCAGTTCTTC
NA | TRBJ1-1 | NA | TRBV12-3/TRBV12-4 | 13 | CASSLQGTTEAFF | TGTGCCAGCAGTTTACAGGGGACCACTGAAGCTTTCTTT
NA | TRBJ1-6 | TRBD1 | TRBV6-5 | 14 | CASRRRDRNSPLHF | TGTGCCAGCAGGCGCCGGGACAGGAATTCACCCCTCCACTTT
NA | TRBJ1-1 | TRBD1 | TRBV5-1 | 15 | CASSSGQGGVTEAFF | TGCGCCAGCAGCTCCGGACAGGGAGGGGTCACTGAAGCTTTCTTT
NA | TRBJ1-1 | NA | TRBV7-2 | 14 | CASKPGRSNTEAFF | TGTGCCAGCAAACCGGGGAGATCAAACACTGAAGCTTTCTTT
once | TRBJ1-1 | TRBD1 | TRBV6-5 | 14 | CASSSRTGFRQAFF | TGTGCCAGCAGTTCACGGACAGGGTTTAGGCAAGCTTTCTTT
NA | TRBJ1-5 | NA | TRBV28 | 15 | CASIGPGVSNQPQHF | TGTGCCAGCATCGGGCCGGGGGTAAGCAATCAGCCCCAGCATTTT
NA | TRBJ1-2 | NA | TRBV6-4 | 15 | CASSPGGAPGYGYTF | TGTGCCAGTAGTCCTGGGGGGGCGCCCGGCTATGGCTACACCTTC
NA | TRBJ2-2 | TRBD1 | TRBV5-1 | 13 | CATSGGMGGELFF | TGCGCCACCTCAGGGGGCATGGGCGGGGAGCTGTTTTTT
NA | TRBJ2-1 | TRBD2 | TRBV3-1/TRBV3-2 | 16 | CASSQEIRGGLDEQFF | TGTGCCAGCAGCCAAGAAATCCGGGGGGGCCTCGATGAGCAGTTCTTC
NA | TRBJ1-2 | TRBD1 | TRBV10-3 | 13 | CAISVDRGGGYTF | TGTGCCATCAGCGTCGACAGGGGGGGAGGCTACACCTTC
NA | TRBJ2-7 | NA | TRBV5-8 | 12 | CASTRGLYEQYF | TGTGCCAGCACCCGCGGACTCTACGAGCAGTACTTC
NA | TRBJ2-7 | NA | TRBV7-2 | 14 | CASSLEAEAREQYF | TGTGCCAGCAGCTTGGAAGCGGAGGCTCGCGAGCAGTACTTC
NA | TRBJ1-1 | NA | TRBV18 | 15 | CASSPAGAKNTEAFF | TGTGCCAGCTCACCAGCGGGGGCCAAGAACACTGAAGCTTTCTTT
NA | TRBJ1-1 | NA | TRBV7-7 | 16 | CASREIEGGKGTEAFF | TGTGCCAGCAGAGAGATTGAAGGGGGTAAGGGTACTGAAGCTTTCTTT
NA | TRBJ2-3 | NA | TRBV5-1 | 16 | CASSLEGLGSTDTQYF | TGCGCCAGCAGCTTGGAGGGGCTGGGAAGCACAGATACGCAGTATTTT
NA | TRBJ1-4 | NA | TRBV7-9 | 14 | CASSLAGAREKLFF | TGTGCCAGCAGCTTAGCAGGGGCGCGTGAAAAACTGTTTTTT
NA | TRBJ2-5 | NA | TRBV7-9 | 15 | CASSYGSNNKETQYF | TGTGCCAGCAGCTACGGGAGCAATAATAAGGAGACCCAGTACTTC
NA | TRBJ1-4 | NA | TRBV7-8 | 16 | CASSYSIQTTNEKLFF | TGTGCCAGCAGCTACTCGATACAGACAACTAATGAAAAACTGTTTTTT
NA | TRBJ2-2 | TRBD2 | TRBV19 | 17 | CASSIRGLAGPTGELFF | TGTGCCAGTAGTATAAGGGGACTAGCGGGGCCTACCGGGGAGCTGTTTTTT